The 21 T cell receptor beta chains below were found in one sample sequenced in a study of shared clonotypes between healthy human individuals. Method: immunoSEQ multiplex PCR; TCRdb's copy keeps in-frame clones and lacks some. The sample has around 600,000 clones, approximately 95% seen once; the top ten hold over 0.095%. Positively selected for CCR7, the CD45RO-negative cells used as naive CD8 cells excluded terminally differentiated effector memory CD45RA+ cells. The material sequenced was naive CD8+ T cells sorted from blood. All receptors derive from a woman aged 25 to 39 in good health.

V gene TRBV28 combines with J gene TRBJ2-5, with D possibly called TRBD1 or TRBD2 (7 bases each). CDR1 and CDR2 from the germline V gene are MDHEN and SYDVKM. With 5 bases removed from V and 3 bases from J, the gap between germline ends came to 16 bases. This CDR3 is built from 15 residues. The CDR3 reads CASSPRGGQKETQYF. The DNA for the CDR3 is TGTGCCAGCAGTCCAAGGGGGGGACAGAAAGAGACCCAGTACTTC.

This chain links TRBV18 with TRBJ1-4; D gene uncertain. Germline V gives CDR1 KGHSH, CDR2 LQKENI. V lost 2 bases to trimming and J lost 4 bases, with 8 bases between them. CDR3 size: 14 residues. CDR3 in amino acids: CASSPGMNNEKLFF. CDR3 bases: TGTGCCAGCTCACCAGGAATGAATAATGAAAAACTGTTTTTT.

This chain links TRBV2 with TRBJ1-1; D is perhaps TRBD1 (6 bases). Germline loops: CDR1 SNHLY, CDR2 FYNNEI. With 6 bases removed from V and 0 bases from J, the gap between germline ends came to 11 bases. The CDR3 sequence is 14 residues long. The CDR3 loop reads CASRTGLMNTEAFF. The CDR3 DNA reads TGTGCCAGCAGGACAGGCCTTATGAACACTGAAGCTTTCTTT. Using reference TRBV2 and TRBJ1-1 for the parts outside the CDR3, the full variable domain is EPEVTQTPSHQVTQMGQEVILRCVPISNHLYFYWYRQILGQKVEFLVSFYNNEISEKSEIFDDQFSVERPDGSNFTLKIRSTKLEDSAMYFCASRTGLMNTEAFFGQGTRLTVV.

The chain employs TRBV6-1 and TRBJ1-2; maybe TRBD1 (5 bases). This CDR3 spans 16 amino acids. Trimming removed 1 base from V and 6 bases from J, with 18 bases in between. Germline V lookup: CDR1 MNHNS, CDR2 SASEGT. CDR3 sequence: CASSEGLGRAWDGYTF. The CDR3 bases are TGTGCCAGCAGTGAAGGCTTAGGCAGGGCTTGGGATGGCTACACCTTC.

The chain employs TRBV7-3 and TRBJ2-1, with 8 positions matching TRBD2. With V trimmed by 4 bases and J by 5 bases, 7 bases remained unmatched. Germline loops: CDR1 SGHTA, CDR2 FQGTGA. The CDR3 spans 15 residues. CDR3 coding DNA: TGTGCCAGCAGCTCCCGGGAGGGCCCTAACAATGAGCAGTTCTTC. Amino acids: CASSSREGPNNEQFF.

The chain uses TRBV6-1 and TRBJ1-5; perhaps TRBD1 as D (6 bases). There are 16 residues in the CDR3. Germline loops: CDR1 MNHNS, CDR2 SASEGT. V lost 2 bases, J lost 3 bases, and 14 bases lay in between. The CDR3: CASSERTGRDNQPQHF. CDR3 coding DNA: TGTGCCAGCAGTGAACGCACAGGGCGGGACAATCAGCCCCAGCATTTT.

The chain joins TRBV10-2 to TRBJ2-7, with TRBD2 identical over 9 bases. With V trimmed by 2 bases and J by 5 bases, 4 bases remained unmatched. From germline, CDR1 is WSHSY and CDR2 SAAADI. The CDR3 spans 14 residues. This chain's CDR3 is CASSEGGRANEQYF. CDR3 DNA sequence: TGCGCCAGCAGTGAGGGCGGGAGGGCCAACGAGCAGTACTTC.

The chain carries TRBV5-1 and TRBJ2-1; 10 nucleotides match TRBD1. Germline trimming cut 3 bases from V and 1 base from J; bases unmatched to any gene: 4. The CDR3 has 16 residues. Germline CDR1 reads SGHRS; CDR2 reads YFSETQ. CDR3 protein: CASSSRTGGSYNEQFF. For the CDR3, the DNA is TGCGCCAGCAGCTCACGGACAGGGGGTTCCTACAATGAGCAGTTCTTC.

This rearrangement joins TRBV27 to TRBJ1-1; no firm D call. Germline V gene sequence: CDR1 MNHEY, CDR2 SMNVEV (reference sequence). Trimming cost V 1 base and J 0 bases, with 12 bases left between them. CDR3 size: 16 residues. The CDR3 bases are TGTGCCAGCAGTTTATATGGACTCCTTGTGAACACTGAAGCTTTCTTT. Translating it yields CASSLYGLLVNTEAFF.

This rearrangement joins TRBV4-1 to TRBJ2-2; D remains unclear. The CDR3 is made up of 15 amino acids. Germline V gives CDR1 MGHRA, CDR2 YSYEKL. Between the trimmed V and J ends, which lost 1 base and 1 base, there was a span of 7 bases. CDR3 sequence reads: CASSQGPVNTGELFF. Written as DNA, the CDR3 is TGCGCCAGCAGCCAAGGACCCGTGAACACCGGGGAGCTGTTTTTT.

The sample holds one count of this clone. The chain links TRBV5-3 to TRBJ2-7, with 8 positions matching TRBD2. TRBV5-3 has ORF status, its function being uncertain. The CDR3 is made up of 16 amino acids. Germline trimming cut 4 bases from V and 7 bases from J; bases unmatched to any gene: 16. CDR3 nucleotides: TGTGCCAGAAGCCGAACTAGCGGCCTTTGGAGCCGAGAGCAGTACTTC. Protein product: CARSRTSGLWSREQYF.

The chain is built from TRBV6-5 and TRBJ2-1, with TRBD2 as a possible D gene (5 bases). Germline CDR1 and CDR2: MNHEY and SVGAGI. This CDR3 comprises 13 residues. With 6 bases removed from V and 1 base from J, the gap between germline ends came to 7 bases. CDR3 in DNA: TGTGCCAGCAGCCAGCGGTCCTACAATGAGCAGTTCTTC. The encoded protein is CASSQRSYNEQFF.

The V gene is TRBV6-6, the J gene TRBJ1-6; 9 nucleotides align to TRBD1. Germline V gene data show CDR1 as MNHNY and CDR2 as SVGAGI (reference sequence). V was pared by 4 bases and J by 10 bases, with 8 bases of the junction left unmatched. The CDR3 is 15 amino acids. For the CDR3, the DNA is TGTGCCAGCAGTTCCCGGGACAGGGTAGAATCACCCCTCCACTTT. It codes for CASSSRDRVESPLHF.

This sequence joins TRBV11-2 and TRBJ2-7; tentative D call: TRBD1 (6 bases). CDR1 and CDR2 from the germline V gene are SGHAT and FQNNGV. V was cut by 4 bases and J by 3 bases, with 16 bases left in between. CDR3 length equals 15 residues. The CDR3 DNA reads TGTGCCAGCAGCTCTCGGGACGCAGGGGACTACGAGCAGTACTTC. Amino acid sequence: CASSSRDAGDYEQYF.

This clone showed up just once. The V gene is TRBV7-9, the J gene TRBJ2-7; D call uncertain. The CDR3 is 15 residues long. Germline V gives CDR1 SEHNR, CDR2 FQNEAQ (reference sequence). V gave up 2 bases and J gave up 0 bases, with 11 bases separating them. The CDR3 region has the DNA TGTGCCAGCAGCTTACTCCGGAGTCTCTCCTACGAGCAGTACTTC. Its translation: CASSLLRSLSYEQYF.

The CDR3 reads CASSLLGATDTQYF. In DNA, the CDR3 is TGTGCCAGCAGTTTATTAGGTGCCACAGATACGCAGTATTTT. The chain recombines TRBV27 with TRBJ2-3; D call uncertain. The CDR3 extends over 14 amino acids. CDR1 and CDR2 (germline): MNHEY, SMNVEV (reference sequence). V was trimmed by 1 base and J by 2 bases, leaving 7 bases between them.

This rearrangement joins TRBV10-3 to TRBJ2-7; 7 positions match TRBD1. The CDR3 spans 15 residues. J lost 3 bases, V lost 6 bases, and 11 bases had no gene match. CDR1 and CDR2 from the germline V gene are ENHRY and SYGVKD. The CDR3 sequence is CAIRNERTGGYEQYF. For the CDR3, the DNA is TGTGCCATCAGGAATGAAAGGACAGGTGGCTACGAGCAGTACTTC.

V gene TRBV28 combines with J gene TRBJ1-6; 8 bases line up with TRBD1. V was pared by 5 bases and J by 10 bases, with 13 bases of the junction left unmatched. This CDR3 comprises 16 residues. Germline V gives CDR1 MDHEN, CDR2 SYDVKM. Here the CDR3 DNA reads TGTGCCAGCAGTGAACAGCAGGGGGCGATAGGCTCACCCCTCCACTTT. Amino acids: CASSEQQGAIGSPLHF.

V gene TRBV20-1 combines with J gene TRBJ1-2; D is undetermined. CDR1 DFQATT and CDR2 SNEGSKA come from the germline V gene (reference sequence). V was cut by 4 bases and J by 4 bases, with 7 bases left in between. CDR3 size: 11 residues. The CDR3 DNA reads TGCAGTGCTATTAGGCCCTATGGCTACACCTTC. This codes for CSAIRPYGYTF.

A remark on this clone: Other DNA sequences in this sample translate to the same CDR3. The chain carries TRBV27 and TRBJ1-1, with TRBD1 as a possible D gene (5 bases). V was cut by 4 bases and J by 1 base, with 7 bases left in between. The CDR3 contains 13 residues. Looked up from germline, CDR1 is MNHEY and CDR2 is SMNVEV (reference sequence). CDR3 in DNA: TGTGCCAGCAGTTGGGGGAGGAACACTGAAGCTTTCTTT. Translation gives CASSWGRNTEAFF.

The chain employs TRBV7-9 and TRBJ1-1; tentatively, D is TRBD1 (6 bases). The CDR3 length is 13 residues. CDR1 SEHNR and CDR2 FQNEAQ come from the germline V gene (reference sequence). V lost 6 bases, J lost 2 bases, and 10 bases lay in between. For the CDR3, the DNA is TGTGCCAGCAGGGATGGGGGCAACACTGAAGCTTTCTTT. It translates to CASRDGGNTEAFF.